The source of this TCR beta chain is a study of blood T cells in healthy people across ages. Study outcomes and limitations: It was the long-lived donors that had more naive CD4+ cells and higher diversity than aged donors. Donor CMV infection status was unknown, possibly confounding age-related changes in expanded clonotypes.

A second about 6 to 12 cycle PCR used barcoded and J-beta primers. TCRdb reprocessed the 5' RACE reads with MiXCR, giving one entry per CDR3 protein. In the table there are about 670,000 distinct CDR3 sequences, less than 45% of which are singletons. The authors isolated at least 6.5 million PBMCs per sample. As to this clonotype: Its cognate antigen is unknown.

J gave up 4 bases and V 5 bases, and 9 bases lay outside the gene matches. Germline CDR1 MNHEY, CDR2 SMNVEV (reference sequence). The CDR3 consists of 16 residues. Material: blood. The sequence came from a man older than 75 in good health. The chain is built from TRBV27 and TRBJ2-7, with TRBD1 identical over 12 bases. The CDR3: CASSRGTGGSIYEQYF. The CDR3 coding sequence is TGTGCCAGCAGTAGAGGGACAGGGGGCTCGATTTACGAGCAGTACTTC.